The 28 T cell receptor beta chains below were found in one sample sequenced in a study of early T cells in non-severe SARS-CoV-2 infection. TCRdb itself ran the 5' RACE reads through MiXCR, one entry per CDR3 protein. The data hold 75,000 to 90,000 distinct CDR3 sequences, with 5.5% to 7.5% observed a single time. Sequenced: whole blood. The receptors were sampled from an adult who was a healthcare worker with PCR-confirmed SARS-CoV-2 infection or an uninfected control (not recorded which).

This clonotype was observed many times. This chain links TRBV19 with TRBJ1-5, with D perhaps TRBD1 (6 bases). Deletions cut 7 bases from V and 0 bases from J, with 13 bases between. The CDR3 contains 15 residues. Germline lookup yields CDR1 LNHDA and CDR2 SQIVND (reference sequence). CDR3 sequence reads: CASTSPGASNQPQHF. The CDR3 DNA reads TGTGCCAGTACCTCTCCGGGGGCTAGCAATCAGCCCCAGCATTTT.

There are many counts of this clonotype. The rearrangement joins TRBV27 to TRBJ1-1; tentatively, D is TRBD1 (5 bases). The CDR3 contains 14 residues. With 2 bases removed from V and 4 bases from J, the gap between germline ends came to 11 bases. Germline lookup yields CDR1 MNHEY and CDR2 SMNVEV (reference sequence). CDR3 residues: CASSLGRGTTEAFF. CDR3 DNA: TGTGCCAGCAGTTTAGGGAGAGGGACCACTGAAGCTTTCTTT.

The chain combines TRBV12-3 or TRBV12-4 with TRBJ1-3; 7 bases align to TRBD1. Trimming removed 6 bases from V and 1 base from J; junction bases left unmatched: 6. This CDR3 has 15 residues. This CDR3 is CASRTGRKSGNTIYF. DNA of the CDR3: TGTGCCAGCAGGACAGGGCGTAAATCTGGAAACACCATATATTTT.

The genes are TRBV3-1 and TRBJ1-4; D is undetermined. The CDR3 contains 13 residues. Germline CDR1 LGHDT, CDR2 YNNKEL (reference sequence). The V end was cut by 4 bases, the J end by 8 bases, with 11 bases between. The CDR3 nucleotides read TGTGCCAGCAGCCCCCGAATGGGGGAAAAACTGTTTTTT. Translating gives CASSPRMGEKLFF. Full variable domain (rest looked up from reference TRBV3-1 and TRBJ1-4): DTAVSQTPKYLVTQMGNDKSIKCEQNLGHDTMYWYKQDSKKFLKIMFSYNNKELIINETVPNRFSPKSPDKAHLNLHINSLELGDSAVYFCASSPRMGEKLFFGSGTQLSVL.

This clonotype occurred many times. The CDR3 DNA reads as TGTGCCAGTACCCTTGGAAGAGACCTTCTCAATGAGCAGTTCTTC. This codes for CASTLGRDLLNEQFF. The chain combines TRBV19 with TRBJ2-1, with D unresolved. V lost 7 bases to trimming and J lost 6 bases, with 19 bases between them. Germline assignment: CDR1 LNHDA and CDR2 SQIVND (reference sequence). The length of the CDR3 is 15 residues. Together with reference TRBV19 and TRBJ2-1, the CDR3 gives the full variable domain: DGGITQSPKYLFRKEGQNVTLSCEQNLNHDAMYWYRQDPGQGLRLIYYSQIVNDFQKGDIAEGYSVSREKKESFPLTVTSAQKNPTAFYLCASTLGRDLLNEQFFGPGTRLTVL.

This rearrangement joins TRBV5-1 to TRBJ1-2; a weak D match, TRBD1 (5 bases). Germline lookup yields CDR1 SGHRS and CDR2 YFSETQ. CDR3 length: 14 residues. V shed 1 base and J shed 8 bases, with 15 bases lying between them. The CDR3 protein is CASSLILQAEGYTF. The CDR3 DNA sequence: TGCGCCAGCAGCTTGATTTTACAGGCAGAAGGCTACACCTTC.

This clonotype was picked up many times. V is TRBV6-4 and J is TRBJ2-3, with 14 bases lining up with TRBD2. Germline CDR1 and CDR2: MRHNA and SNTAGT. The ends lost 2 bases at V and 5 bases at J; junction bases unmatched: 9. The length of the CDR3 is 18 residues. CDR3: CASSDGLAGGPGKDTQYF. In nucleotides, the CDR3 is TGTGCCAGCAGTGACGGACTAGCGGGGGGACCCGGTAAAGATACGCAGTATTTT.

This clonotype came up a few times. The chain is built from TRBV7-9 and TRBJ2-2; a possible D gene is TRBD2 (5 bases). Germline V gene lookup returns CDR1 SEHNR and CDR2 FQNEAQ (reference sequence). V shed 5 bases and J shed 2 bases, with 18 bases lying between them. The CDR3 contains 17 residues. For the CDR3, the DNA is TGTGCCAGCAGCCCGCCCGGCGGGCAGATTAACACCGGGGAGCTGTTTTTT. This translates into CASSPPGGQINTGELFF.

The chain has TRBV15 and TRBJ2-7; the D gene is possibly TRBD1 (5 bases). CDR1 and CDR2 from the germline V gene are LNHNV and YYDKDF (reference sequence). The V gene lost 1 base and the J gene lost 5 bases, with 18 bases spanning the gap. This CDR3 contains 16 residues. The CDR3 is CATSRGDTQGSHEQYF. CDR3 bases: TGTGCCACCAGCAGAGGGGATACCCAGGGATCCCACGAGCAGTACTTC.

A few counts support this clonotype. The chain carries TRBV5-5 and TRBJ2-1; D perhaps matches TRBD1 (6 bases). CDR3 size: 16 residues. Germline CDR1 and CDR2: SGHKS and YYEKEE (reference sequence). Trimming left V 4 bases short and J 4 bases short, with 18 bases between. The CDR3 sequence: CASSPYRDQKYNEQFF. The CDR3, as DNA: TGTGCCAGCAGCCCGTACAGGGATCAAAAATACAATGAGCAGTTCTTC.

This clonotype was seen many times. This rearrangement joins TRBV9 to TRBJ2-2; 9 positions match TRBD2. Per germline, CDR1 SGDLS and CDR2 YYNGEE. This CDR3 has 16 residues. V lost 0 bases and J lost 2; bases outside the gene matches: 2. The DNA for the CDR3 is TGTGCCAGCAGCGTAGGTCTAGCGGGAAACACCGGGGAGCTGTTTTTT. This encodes CASSVGLAGNTGELFF.

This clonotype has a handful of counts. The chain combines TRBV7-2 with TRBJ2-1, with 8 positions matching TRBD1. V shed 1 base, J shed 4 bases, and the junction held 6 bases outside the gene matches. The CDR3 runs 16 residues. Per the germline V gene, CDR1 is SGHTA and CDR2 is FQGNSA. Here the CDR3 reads CASSLGTGQRYNEQFF. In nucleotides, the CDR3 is TGTGCCAGCAGCTTAGGGACAGGGCAAAGATACAATGAGCAGTTCTTC.

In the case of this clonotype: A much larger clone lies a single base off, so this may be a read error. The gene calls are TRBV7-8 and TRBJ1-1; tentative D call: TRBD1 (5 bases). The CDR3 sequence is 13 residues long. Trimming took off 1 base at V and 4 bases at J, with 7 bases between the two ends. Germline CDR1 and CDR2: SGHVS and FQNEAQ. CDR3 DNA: TGTGCCAGCAGCTTAGGAGGGACCACTGAAGCTTTCTTT. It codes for CASSLGGTTEAFF.

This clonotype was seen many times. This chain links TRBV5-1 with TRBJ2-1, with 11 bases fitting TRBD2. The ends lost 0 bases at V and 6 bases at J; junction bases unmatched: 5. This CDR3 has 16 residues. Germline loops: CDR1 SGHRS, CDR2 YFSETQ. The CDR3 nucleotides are TGCGCCAGCAGCTTGGGGGGACTAGCGGAATTCAATGAGCAGTTCTTC. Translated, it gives CASSLGGLAEFNEQFF.

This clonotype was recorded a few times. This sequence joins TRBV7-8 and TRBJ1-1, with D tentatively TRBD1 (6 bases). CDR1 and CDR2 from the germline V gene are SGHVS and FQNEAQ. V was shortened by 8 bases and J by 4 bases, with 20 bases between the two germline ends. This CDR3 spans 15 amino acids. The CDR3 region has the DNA TGTGCCAGCGGCCTTAACAGGGTATCGGGCACTGAAGCTTTCTTT. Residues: CASGLNRVSGTEAFF.

The CDR3 loop reads CAISTGVHEQFF. The CDR3 DNA sequence: TGTGCCATCAGTACAGGGGTGCATGAGCAGTTCTTC. This chain uses TRBV10-3 with TRBJ2-1; TRBD1 aligns across 7 bases. Germline-derived CDR1 and CDR2 are ENHRY and SYGVKD. The CDR3 is 12 residues long. J gave up 8 bases and V 5 bases, and 3 bases lay outside the gene matches.

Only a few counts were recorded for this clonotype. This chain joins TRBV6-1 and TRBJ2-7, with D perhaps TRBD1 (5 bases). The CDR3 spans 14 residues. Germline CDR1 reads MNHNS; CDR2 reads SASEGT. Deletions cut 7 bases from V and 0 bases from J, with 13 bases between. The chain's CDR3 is CASKVGAHSYEQYF. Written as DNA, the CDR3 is TGTGCCAGCAAGGTAGGGGCGCACTCCTACGAGCAGTACTTC.

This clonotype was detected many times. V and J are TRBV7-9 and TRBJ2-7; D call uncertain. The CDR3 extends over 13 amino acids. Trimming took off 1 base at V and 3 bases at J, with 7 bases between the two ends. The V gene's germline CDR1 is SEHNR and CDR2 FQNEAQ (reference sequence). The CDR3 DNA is TGTGCCAGCAGCTTAGGCTCCGGCTACGAGCAGTACTTC. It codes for CASSLGSGYEQYF.

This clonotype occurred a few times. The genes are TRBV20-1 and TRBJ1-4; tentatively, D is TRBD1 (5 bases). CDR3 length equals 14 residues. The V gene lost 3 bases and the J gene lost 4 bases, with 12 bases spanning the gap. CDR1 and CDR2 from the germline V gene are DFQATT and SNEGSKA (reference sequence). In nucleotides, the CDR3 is TGCAGTGCTAGTGCTAGGACAAGTAATGAAAAACTGTTTTTT. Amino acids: CSASARTSNEKLFF.

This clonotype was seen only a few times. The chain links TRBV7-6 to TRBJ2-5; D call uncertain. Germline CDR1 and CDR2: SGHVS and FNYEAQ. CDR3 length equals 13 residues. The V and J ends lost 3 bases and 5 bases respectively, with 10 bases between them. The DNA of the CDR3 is TGTGCCAGCAGCTTCCTCCGGCTTGAGACCCAGTACTTC. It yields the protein CASSFLRLETQYF.

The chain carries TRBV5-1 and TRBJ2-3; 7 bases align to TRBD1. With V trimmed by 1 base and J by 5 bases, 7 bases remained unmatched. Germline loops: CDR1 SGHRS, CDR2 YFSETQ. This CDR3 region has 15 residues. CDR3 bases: TGCGCCAGCAGCTTGTTGACAGGGTCGGGAGATACGCAGTATTTT. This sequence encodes CASSLLTGSGDTQYF.

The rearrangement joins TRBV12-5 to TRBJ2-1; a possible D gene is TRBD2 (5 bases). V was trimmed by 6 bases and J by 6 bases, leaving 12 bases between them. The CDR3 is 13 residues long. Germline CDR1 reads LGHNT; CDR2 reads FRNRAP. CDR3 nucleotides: TGTGCTAGTGGGGACTCATCGATCAATGAGCAGTTCTTC. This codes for CASGDSSINEQFF.

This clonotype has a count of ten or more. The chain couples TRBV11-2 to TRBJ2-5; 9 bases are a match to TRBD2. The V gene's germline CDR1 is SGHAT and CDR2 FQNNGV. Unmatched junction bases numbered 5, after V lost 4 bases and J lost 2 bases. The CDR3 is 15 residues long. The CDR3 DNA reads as TGTGCCAGCAGCTCGCGGACTAGCGCGCAAGAGACCCAGTACTTC. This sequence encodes CASSSRTSAQETQYF.

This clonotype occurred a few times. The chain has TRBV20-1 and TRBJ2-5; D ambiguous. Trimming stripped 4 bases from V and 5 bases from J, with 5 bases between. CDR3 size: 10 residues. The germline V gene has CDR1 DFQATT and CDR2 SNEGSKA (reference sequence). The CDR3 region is CSATHETQYF. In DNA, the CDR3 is TGCAGTGCTACCCATGAGACCCAGTACTTC.

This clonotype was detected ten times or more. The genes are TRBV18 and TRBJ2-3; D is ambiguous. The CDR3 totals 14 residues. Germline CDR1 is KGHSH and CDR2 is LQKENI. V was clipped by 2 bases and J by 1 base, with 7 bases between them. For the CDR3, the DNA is TGTGCCAGCTCACCAAAGGCTCGCACAGATACGCAGTATTTT. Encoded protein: CASSPKARTDTQYF.

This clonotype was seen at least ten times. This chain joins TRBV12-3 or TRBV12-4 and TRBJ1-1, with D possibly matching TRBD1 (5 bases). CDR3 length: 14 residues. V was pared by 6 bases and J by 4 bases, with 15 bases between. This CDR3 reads CASREAFGGTEAFF. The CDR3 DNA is TGTGCCAGCAGGGAGGCTTTTGGGGGCACTGAAGCTTTCTTT.

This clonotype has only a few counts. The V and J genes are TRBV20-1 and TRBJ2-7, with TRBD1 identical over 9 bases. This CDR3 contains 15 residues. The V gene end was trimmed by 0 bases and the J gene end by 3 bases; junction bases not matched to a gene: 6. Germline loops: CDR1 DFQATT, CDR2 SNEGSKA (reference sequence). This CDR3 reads CSARDTGTGIYEQYF. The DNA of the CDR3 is TGCAGTGCTAGAGATACCGGGACAGGGATCTACGAGCAGTACTTC.

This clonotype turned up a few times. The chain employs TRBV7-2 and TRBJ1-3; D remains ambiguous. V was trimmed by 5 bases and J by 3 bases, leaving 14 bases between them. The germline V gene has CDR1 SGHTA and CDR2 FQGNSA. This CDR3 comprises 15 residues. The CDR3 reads CASSVEQRIGNTIYF. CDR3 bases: TGTGCCAGCAGCGTAGAACAGAGAATTGGAAACACCATATATTTT.